These T cell receptor beta chains were read from a single sample in a study of cytomegalovirus exposure and HLA in healthy donors. Profiling relied on immunoSEQ multiplex PCR, and the TCRdb table lists in-frame clones only, not all of them. The sample includes 98,000 or so clones, approximately 94% seen only once; the top ten take approximately 0.67%. Sequencing was performed on PBMCs. The origin of the receptors is a woman aged 18-29 years in good health and CMV-seronegative. CDR3s include the opening cysteine and the closing phenylalanine or tryptophan. D genes are given only for firm matches. Clone size appears in some rows only: once, few, many, or a class for an expanded clone.

d_gene	j_gene	abundance	v_gene	CDR3aa	CDR3nt
.	TRBJ2-1	.	TRBV6-5	CASRRSVGEQFF	TGTGCCAGCAGGAGAAGCGTGGGTGAGCAGTTCTTC
TRBD1	TRBJ2-7	.	TRBV5-4	CASSSDRGPYEQYF	TGTGCCAGCAGCTCTGACAGGGGACCCTACGAGCAGTACTTC
.	TRBJ1-2	.	TRBV7-8	CASSLSAGVRVYGYTF	TGTGCCAGCAGCTTAAGCGCAGGGGTTCGAGTCTATGGCTACACCTTC
TRBD2	TRBJ2-1	.	TRBV7-3	CASSLAGGLYNEQFF	TGTGCCAGCAGCTTAGCGGGGGGCCTCTACAATGAGCAGTTCTTC
TRBD2	TRBJ2-7	once	TRBV27	CASSFRLAGGLGEQYF	TGTGCCAGCAGTTTTCGACTAGCGGGGGGGCTTGGAGAGCAGTACTTC
TRBD1	TRBJ2-3	.	TRBV15	CATSRGQGGTDTQYF	TGTGCCACCAGCAGAGGACAGGGGGGCACAGATACGCAGTATTTT
.	TRBJ2-4	.	TRBV5-1	CASSLAGALAKNIQYF	TGCGCCAGCAGCTTGGCCGGAGCTCTAGCCAAAAACATTCAGTACTTC
TRBD1	TRBJ1-5	.	TRBV9	CASSPANEGAQSNQPQHF	TGTGCCAGCAGCCCAGCCAACGAGGGGGCGCAGAGCAATCAGCCCCAGCATTTT
.	TRBJ2-7	.	TRBV4-3	CASSHTAGSPSMKYF	TGCGCCAGCAGCCATACCGCAGGGTCGCCTTCCATGAAGTACTTC
.	TRBJ1-2	.	TRBV28	CASGVEINYGYTF	TGTGCCAGCGGAGTGGAGATTAACTATGGCTACACCTTC
.	TRBJ1-1	.	TRBV29-1	CSVEGGNMNTEAFF	TGCAGCGTTGAAGGCGGTAACATGAACACTGAAGCTTTCTTT
.	TRBJ1-6	.	TRBV7-9	CASSFDRSNSPLHF	TGTGCCAGCAGCTTTGACAGATCCAATTCACCCCTCCACTTT
.	TRBJ2-2	.	TRBV4-1	CASSQELAANTGELFF	TGCGCCAGCAGCCAAGAATTGGCAGCGAACACCGGGGAGCTGTTTTTT
.	TRBJ2-1	.	TRBV28	CASSLGGAGGSNEQFF	TGTGCCAGCAGTTTGGGGGGGGCAGGGGGCTCCAATGAGCAGTTCTTC
TRBD1	TRBJ1-4	.	TRBV6-5	CASSYRDSNEKLFF	TGTGCCAGCAGTTACCGGGACAGCAATGAAAAACTGTTTTTT
TRBD1	TRBJ2-2	.	TRBV2	CASKEEGAGTGELFF	TGTGCCAGCAAAGAAGAGGGGGCGGGCACCGGGGAGCTGTTTTTT
.	TRBJ2-2	.	TRBV7-6	CASSISLAGELFF	TGTGCCAGCAGCATTAGTCTAGCTGGGGAGCTGTTTTTT
.	TRBJ1-6	.	TRBV28	CASARDGNSPLHF	TGTGCCAGCGCGCGGGATGGTAATTCACCCCTCCACTTT
.	TRBJ2-3	.	TRBV7-8	CASSLDFAYTQYF	TGTGCCAGCAGCTTAGACTTCGCCTATACGCAGTATTTT
TRBD1	TRBJ1-3	.	TRBV27	CASRRTGGTVNTIYF	TGTGCCAGCAGGCGGACAGGGGGCACGGTGAACACCATATATTTT
.	TRBJ1-1	.	TRBV7-2	CASSHQGPPEAFF	TGTGCCAGCAGCCATCAGGGGCCCCCTGAAGCTTTCTTT
TRBD1	TRBJ2-7	once	TRBV30	CAWSVGTGTYEQYF	TGTGCCTGGAGTGTCGGGACAGGGACCTACGAGCAGTACTTC
.	TRBJ1-4	.	TRBV15	CATSRQVFATNEKLFF	TGTGCCACCAGCAGACAGGTATTTGCAACTAATGAAAAACTGTTTTTT
TRBD1	TRBJ1-2	.	TRBV7-2	CASSFRPGQGGGYTF	TGTGCCAGCAGTTTTCGCCCGGGACAGGGTGGAGGCTACACCTTC
TRBD2	TRBJ2-3	.	TRBV11-3	CASSLLGLASDTQYF	TGTGCCAGCAGCTTACTTGGACTAGCGTCAGATACGCAGTATTTT
TRBD2	TRBJ2-7	.	TRBV7-4	CASSLVPGLIYEQYF	TGTGCCAGCAGCTTAGTCCCGGGACTAATTTACGAGCAGTACTTC
TRBD2	TRBJ2-3	.	TRBV9	CASSPSGEYTDTQYF	TGTGCCAGCAGCCCTAGCGGGGAATACACAGATACGCAGTATTTT
TRBD1	TRBJ2-7	.	TRBV27	CASSPDRPRQGGYEQYF	TGTGCCAGCAGTCCCGACAGACCCCGACAGGGGGGATACGAGCAGTACTTC
.	TRBJ1-5	.	TRBV5-1	CASSLGVQGGSNQPQHF	TGCGCCAGCAGCTTGGGCGTTCAGGGAGGTAGCAATCAGCCCCAGCATTTT
TRBD1	TRBJ1-2	.	TRBV25-1	CASSESGTGGHGYTF	TGTGCCAGCAGTGAATCCGGGACAGGGGGTCATGGCTACACCTTC
TRBD1	TRBJ1-1	.	TRBV5-1	CASSTQGERAFF	TGCGCCAGCAGCACACAGGGGGAACGGGCTTTCTTT
TRBD1	TRBJ2-5	.	TRBV11-3	CASSTRTGYQETQYF	TGTGCCAGCAGCACCCGGACAGGTTACCAAGAGACCCAGTACTTC
TRBD1	TRBJ2-1	.	TRBV5-1	CASSLAGQEVGNEQFF	TGCGCCAGCAGCTTGGCCGGACAGGAAGTTGGCAATGAGCAGTTCTTC
TRBD1	TRBJ1-5	once	TRBV28	CASSIQGQGLNQPQHF	TGTGCCAGCAGTATCCAGGGACAGGGCCTCAATCAGCCCCAGCATTTT
TRBD1	TRBJ2-2	few	TRBV9	CASSPRFWTGGTGELFF	TGTGCCAGCAGCCCACGGTTTTGGACAGGGGGGACCGGGGAGCTGTTTTTT
TRBD2	TRBJ2-7	.	TRBV2	CASSDASGRTYEQYF	TGTGCCAGCAGTGACGCTAGCGGGAGGACCTACGAGCAGTACTTC
.	TRBJ2-3	.	TRBV6-6	CASSYPIAATQYF	TGTGCCAGCAGTTACCCTATAGCGGCCACGCAGTATTTT
TRBD1	TRBJ1-1	.	TRBV7-9	CASSPDRAQRLNTEAFF	TGTGCCAGCAGTCCCGACAGGGCGCAGAGGTTGAACACTGAAGCTTTCTTT
TRBD1	TRBJ1-2	.	TRBV6-1	CASTRDSIYGYTF	TGTGCCAGCACCAGGGACAGTATTTATGGCTACACCTTC
TRBD2	TRBJ2-7	.	TRBV7-9	CASSNGLAGTFSYEQYF	TGTGCCAGCAGCAACGGACTAGCGGGCACCTTCTCCTACGAGCAGTACTTC
.	TRBJ1-6	.	TRBV7-9	CASSLNSSPLHF	TGTGCCAGCAGCCTCAACTCGTCACCCCTCCACTTT
TRBD1	TRBJ1-2	.	TRBV28	CASSRDSTDGYTF	TGTGCCAGCAGTAGGGACAGTACTGATGGCTACACCTTC
TRBD1	TRBJ1-5	.	TRBV19	CASSVQGQPQHF	TGTGCCAGTAGTGTACAGGGGCAGCCCCAGCATTTT
.	TRBJ2-7	.	TRBV4-2	CASSQLTGGRGLEQYF	TGTGCCAGCAGCCAGCTTACCGGGGGGCGGGGGCTCGAGCAGTACTTC
.	TRBJ2-2	.	TRBV5-3	CARSPVRELFF	TGTGCCAGAAGCCCTGTCCGGGAGCTGTTTTTT